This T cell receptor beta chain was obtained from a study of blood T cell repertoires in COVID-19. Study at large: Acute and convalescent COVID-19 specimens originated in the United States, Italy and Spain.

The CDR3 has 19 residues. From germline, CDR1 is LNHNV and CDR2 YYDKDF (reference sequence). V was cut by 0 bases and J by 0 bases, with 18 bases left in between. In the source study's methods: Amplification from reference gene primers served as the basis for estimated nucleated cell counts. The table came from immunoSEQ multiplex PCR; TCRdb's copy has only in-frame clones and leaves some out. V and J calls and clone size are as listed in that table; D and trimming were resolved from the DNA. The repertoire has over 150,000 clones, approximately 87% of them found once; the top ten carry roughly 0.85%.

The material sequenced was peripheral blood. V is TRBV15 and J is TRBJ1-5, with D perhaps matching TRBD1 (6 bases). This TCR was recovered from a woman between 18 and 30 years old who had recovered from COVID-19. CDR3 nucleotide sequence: TGTGCCACCAGCAGAGATGAAGAAGGGGGTGACTATAGCAATCAGCCCCAGCATTTT. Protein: CATSRDEEGGDYSNQPQHF.